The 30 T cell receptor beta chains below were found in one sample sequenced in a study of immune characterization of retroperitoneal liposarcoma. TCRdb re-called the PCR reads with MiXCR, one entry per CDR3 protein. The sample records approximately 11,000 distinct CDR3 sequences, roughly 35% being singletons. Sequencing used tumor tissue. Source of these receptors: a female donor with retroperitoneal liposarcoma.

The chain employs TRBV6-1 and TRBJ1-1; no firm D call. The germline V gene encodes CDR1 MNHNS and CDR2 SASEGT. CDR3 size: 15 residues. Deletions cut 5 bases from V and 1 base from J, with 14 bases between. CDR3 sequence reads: CASSYGEGWNTEAFF. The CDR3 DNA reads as TGTGCCAGCAGTTACGGGGAGGGATGGAACACTGAAGCTTTCTTT.

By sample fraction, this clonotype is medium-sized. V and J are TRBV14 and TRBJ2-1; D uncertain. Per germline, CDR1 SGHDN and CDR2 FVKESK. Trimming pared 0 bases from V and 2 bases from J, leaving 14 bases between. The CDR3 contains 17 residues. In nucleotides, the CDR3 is TGTGCCAGCAGCCAAGATCTCGGCCCCCTAGCCTACAATGAGCAGTTCTTC. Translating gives CASSQDLGPLAYNEQFF.

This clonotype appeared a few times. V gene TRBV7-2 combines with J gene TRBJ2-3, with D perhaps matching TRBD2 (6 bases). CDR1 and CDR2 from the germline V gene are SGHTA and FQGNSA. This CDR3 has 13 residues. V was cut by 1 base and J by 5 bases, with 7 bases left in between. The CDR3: CASSLGGLDTQYF. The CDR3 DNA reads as TGTGCCAGCAGCTTAGGGGGACTAGATACGCAGTATTTT. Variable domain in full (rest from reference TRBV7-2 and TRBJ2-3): GAGVSQSPSNKVTEKGKDVELRCDPISGHTALYWYRQSLGQGLEFLIYFQGNSAPDKSGLPSDRFSAERTGGSVSTLTIQRTQQEDSAVYLCASSLGGLDTQYFGPGTRLTVL.

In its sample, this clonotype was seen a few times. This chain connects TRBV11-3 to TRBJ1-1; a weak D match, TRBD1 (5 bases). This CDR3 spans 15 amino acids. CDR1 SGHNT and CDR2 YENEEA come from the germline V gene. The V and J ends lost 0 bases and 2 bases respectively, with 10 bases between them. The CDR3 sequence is CASSLESQGNTEAFF. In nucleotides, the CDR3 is TGTGCCAGCAGCTTAGAAAGCCAGGGAAACACTGAAGCTTTCTTT.

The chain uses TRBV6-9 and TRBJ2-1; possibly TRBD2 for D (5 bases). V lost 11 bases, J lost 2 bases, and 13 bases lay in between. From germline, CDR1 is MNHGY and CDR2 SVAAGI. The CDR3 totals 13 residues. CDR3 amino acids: CAGEGLTYNEQFF. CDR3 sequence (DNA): TGTGCCGGAGAGGGCCTAACCTACAATGAGCAGTTCTTC.

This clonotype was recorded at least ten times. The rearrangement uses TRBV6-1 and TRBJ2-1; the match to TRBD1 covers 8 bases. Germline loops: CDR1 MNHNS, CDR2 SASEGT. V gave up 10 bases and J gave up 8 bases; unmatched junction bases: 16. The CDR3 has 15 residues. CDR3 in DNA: TGTGCCACAAAAAGGGGACAGGTCCCCTCGGATGAGCAGTTCTTC. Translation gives CATKRGQVPSDEQFF.

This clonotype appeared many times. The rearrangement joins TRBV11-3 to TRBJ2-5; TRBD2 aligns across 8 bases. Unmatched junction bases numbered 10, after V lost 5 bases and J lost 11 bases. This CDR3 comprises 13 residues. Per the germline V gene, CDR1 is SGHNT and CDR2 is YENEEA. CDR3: CASSAGIGREQYF. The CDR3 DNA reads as TGTGCCAGCAGCGCCGGGATCGGGAGGGAGCAGTACTTC.

CDR3 in amino acids: CASRRNIQYF. Written as DNA, the CDR3 is TGTGCCAGCAGACGGAACATTCAGTACTTC. This chain joins TRBV27 and TRBJ2-4; D remains unclear. The CDR3 sequence is 10 residues long. Looked up from germline, CDR1 is MNHEY and CDR2 is SMNVEV (reference sequence). Trimming shortened V by 6 bases and J by 7 bases, and 4 bases separated the two germline ends.

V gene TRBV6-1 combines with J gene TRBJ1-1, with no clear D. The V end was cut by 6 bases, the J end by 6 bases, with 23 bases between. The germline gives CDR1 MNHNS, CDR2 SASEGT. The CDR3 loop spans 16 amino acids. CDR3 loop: CASSPSPFPDGAEAFF. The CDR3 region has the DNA TGTGCCAGCAGCCCATCGCCCTTCCCGGATGGCGCTGAAGCTTTCTTT.

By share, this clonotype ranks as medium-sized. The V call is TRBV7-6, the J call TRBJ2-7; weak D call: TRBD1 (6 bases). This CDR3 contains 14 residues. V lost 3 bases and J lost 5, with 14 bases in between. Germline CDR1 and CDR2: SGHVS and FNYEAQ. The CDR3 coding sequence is TGTGCCAGCAGCTTGGGGGCAGGGGCAAACGAGCAGTACTTC. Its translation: CASSLGAGANEQYF.

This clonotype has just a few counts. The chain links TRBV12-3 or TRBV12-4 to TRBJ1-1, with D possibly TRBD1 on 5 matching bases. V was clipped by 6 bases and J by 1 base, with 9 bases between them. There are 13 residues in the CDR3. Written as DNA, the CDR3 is TGTGCCAGCAGGGGACGGGAGAACACTGAAGCTTTCTTT. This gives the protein CASRGRENTEAFF.

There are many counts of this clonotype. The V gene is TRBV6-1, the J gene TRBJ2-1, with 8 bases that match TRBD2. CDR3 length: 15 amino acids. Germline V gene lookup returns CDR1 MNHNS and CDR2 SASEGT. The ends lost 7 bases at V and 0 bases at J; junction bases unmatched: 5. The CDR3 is CASTTAGVSYNEQFF. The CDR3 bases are TGTGCCAGCACCACAGCGGGAGTCTCCTACAATGAGCAGTTCTTC.

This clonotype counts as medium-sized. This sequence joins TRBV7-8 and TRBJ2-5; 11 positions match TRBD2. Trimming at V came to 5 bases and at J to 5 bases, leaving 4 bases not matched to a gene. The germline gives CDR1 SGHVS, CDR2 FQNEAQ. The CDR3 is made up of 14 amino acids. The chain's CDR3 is CASSASGGLETQYF. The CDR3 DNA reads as TGTGCCAGCAGCGCTAGCGGGGGGCTTGAGACCCAGTACTTC.

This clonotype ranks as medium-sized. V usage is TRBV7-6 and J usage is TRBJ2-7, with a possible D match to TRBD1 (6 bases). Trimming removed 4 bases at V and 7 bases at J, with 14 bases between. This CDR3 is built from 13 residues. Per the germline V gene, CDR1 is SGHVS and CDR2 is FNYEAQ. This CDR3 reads CASSSGQWEEQYF. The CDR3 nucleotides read TGTGCCAGCAGCTCCGGACAGTGGGAGGAGCAGTACTTC.

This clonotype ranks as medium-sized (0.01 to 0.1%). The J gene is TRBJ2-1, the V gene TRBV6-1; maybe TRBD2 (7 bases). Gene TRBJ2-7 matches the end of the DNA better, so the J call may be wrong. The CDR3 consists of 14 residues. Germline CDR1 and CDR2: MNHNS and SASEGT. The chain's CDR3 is CASSERGALAEQYF. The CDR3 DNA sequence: TGTGCCAGCAGTGAACGGGGGGCGTTGGCCGAGCAGTACTTC.

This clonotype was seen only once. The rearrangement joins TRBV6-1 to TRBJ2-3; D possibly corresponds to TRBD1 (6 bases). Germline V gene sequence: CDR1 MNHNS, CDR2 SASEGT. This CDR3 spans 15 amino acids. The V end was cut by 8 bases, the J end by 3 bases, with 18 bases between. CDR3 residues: CASAYFGQGTDTQYF. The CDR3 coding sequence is TGTGCCAGCGCCTACTTCGGGCAGGGGACAGATACGCAGTATTTT.

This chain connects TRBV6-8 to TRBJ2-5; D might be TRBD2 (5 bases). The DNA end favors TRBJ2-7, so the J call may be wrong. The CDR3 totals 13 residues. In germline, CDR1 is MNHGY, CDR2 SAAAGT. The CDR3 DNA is TGTGCCAGCGAGACCGCCTTAGCGAGCGAGCAGTACTTC. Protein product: CASETALASEQYF.

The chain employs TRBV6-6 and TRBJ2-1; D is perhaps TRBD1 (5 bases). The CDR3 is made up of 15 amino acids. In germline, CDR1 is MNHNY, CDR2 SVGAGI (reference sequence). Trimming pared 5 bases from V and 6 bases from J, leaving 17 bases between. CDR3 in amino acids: CASSALEGVPNEQFF. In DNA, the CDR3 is TGTGCCAGCAGTGCCTTAGAAGGGGTCCCCAATGAGCAGTTCTTC.

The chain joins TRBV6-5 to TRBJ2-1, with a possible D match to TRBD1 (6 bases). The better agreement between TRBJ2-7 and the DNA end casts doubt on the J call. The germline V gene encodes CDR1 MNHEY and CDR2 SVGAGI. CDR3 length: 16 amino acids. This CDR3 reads CASSYSRSGTTYEQYF. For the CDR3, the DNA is TGTGCCAGCAGTTACTCGAGGTCAGGGACAACCTACGAGCAGTACTTC.

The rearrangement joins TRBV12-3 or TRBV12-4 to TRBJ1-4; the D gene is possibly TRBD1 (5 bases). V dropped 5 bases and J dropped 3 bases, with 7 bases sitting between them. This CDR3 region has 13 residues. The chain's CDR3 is CASSGGANEKLFF. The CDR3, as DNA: TGTGCCAGCAGTGGGGGGGCTAATGAAAAACTGTTTTTT.

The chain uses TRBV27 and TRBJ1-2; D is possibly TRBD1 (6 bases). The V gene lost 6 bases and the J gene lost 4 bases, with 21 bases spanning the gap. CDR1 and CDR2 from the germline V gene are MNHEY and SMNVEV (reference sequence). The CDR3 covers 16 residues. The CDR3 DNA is TGTGCCAGCAGCCCTCAAATGGACAGACCGCTCTATGGCTACACCTTC. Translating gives CASSPQMDRPLYGYTF.

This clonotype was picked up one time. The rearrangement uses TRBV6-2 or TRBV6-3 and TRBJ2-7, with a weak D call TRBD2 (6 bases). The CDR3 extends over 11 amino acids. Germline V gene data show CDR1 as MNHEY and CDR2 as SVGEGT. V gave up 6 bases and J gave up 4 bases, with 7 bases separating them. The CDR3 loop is CASRRGYEQYF. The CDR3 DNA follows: TGTGCCAGCAGGCGGGGTTACGAGCAGTACTTC.

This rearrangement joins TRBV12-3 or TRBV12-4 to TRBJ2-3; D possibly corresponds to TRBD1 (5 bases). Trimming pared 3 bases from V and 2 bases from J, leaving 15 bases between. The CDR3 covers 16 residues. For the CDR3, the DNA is TGTGCCAGCAGTTTTCGCACGACAGTTTTCACAGATACGCAGTATTTT. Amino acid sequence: CASSFRTTVFTDTQYF.

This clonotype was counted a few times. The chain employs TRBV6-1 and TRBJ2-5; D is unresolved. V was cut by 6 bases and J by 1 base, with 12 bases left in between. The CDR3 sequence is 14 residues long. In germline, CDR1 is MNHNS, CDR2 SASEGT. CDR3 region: CASSALGVQETQYF. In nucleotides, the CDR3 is TGTGCCAGCAGCGCTCTTGGAGTCCAAGAGACCCAGTACTTC.

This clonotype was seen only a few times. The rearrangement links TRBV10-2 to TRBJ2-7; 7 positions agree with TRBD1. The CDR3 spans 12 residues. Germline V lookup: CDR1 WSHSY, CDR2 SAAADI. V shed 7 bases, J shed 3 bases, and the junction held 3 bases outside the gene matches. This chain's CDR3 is CASKWDSYEQYF. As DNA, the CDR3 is TGCGCCAGCAAGTGGGACAGCTACGAGCAGTACTTC.

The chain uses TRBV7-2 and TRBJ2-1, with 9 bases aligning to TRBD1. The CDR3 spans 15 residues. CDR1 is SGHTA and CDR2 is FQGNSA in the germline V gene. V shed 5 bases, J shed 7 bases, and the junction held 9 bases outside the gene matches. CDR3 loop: CASSAHRGRDNEQFF. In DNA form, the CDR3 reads TGTGCCAGCAGCGCACACAGGGGGCGGGATAATGAGCAGTTCTTC.

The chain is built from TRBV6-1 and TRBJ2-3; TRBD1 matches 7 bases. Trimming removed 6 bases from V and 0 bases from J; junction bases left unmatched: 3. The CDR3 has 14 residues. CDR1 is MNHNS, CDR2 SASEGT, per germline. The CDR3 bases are TGTGCCAGCAGGGACAGGACGAGCACAGATACGCAGTATTTT. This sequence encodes CASRDRTSTDTQYF.

The DNA of the CDR3 is TGTGCCAGCAGTTACTTCGCCCCGGGACAGCAAGAGACCCAGTACTTC. This translates into CASSYFAPGQQETQYF. V gene TRBV6-6 combines with J gene TRBJ2-5, with 7 bases lining up with TRBD1. The CDR3 contains 16 residues. V was clipped by 1 base and J by 2 bases; unmatched bases: 7. Germline CDR1 is MNHNY and CDR2 is SVGAGI (reference sequence).

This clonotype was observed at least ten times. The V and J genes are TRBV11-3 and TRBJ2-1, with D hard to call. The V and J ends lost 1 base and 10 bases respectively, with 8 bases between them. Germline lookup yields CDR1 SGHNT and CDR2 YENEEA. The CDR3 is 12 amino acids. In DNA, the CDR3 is TGTGCCAGCAGCTTAGTCCCGGACGAGCAGTTCTTC. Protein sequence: CASSLVPDEQFF.

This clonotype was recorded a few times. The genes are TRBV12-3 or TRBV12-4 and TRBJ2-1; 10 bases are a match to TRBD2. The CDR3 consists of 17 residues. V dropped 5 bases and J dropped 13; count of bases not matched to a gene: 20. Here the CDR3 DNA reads TGTGCCAGCAGTCCCCACCTAGCGGGGGTAGCCAAAAACATTCAGTTCTTC. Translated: CASSPHLAGVAKNIQFF.